This T cell receptor beta chain was recorded in a study of T cells in Graves' hyperthyroidism and ophthalmopathy. Background on the study: Staff took peripheral blood when the initial diagnosis was made, before any treatment began.

Ten or more counts support this clonotype. The antigen is undetermined. Subjects aged 18 to 65 presented with newly diagnosed hyperthyroidism of less than 2 months' duration. Thyroid ultrasound and orbital computed tomography, with clinical symptoms and serum thyroxine and TRAb, informed diagnoses. Whole-study results and caveats: Blood also carried most thyroid clonotypes expanded above 0.001.

RNA transcripts provided the source from which TCR beta CDR3 regions were amplified. Initially, a first-round RT-PCR of the TCR CDR3 employed the HTBI primer set. TCRdb itself ran the multiplex PCR reads through MiXCR, one entry per CDR3 protein. This sample yields around 500,000 distinct CDR3 sequences, of which 12% to 15% are seen a single time; approximately 15% belongs to the top ten. This CDR3 contains 16 residues. Trimming took 2 bases from V and 4 from J, leaving 17 bases between them. CDR1 is SGHRS, CDR2 YFSETQ, per germline. Sequenced: blood. V gene TRBV5-1 combines with J gene TRBJ2-3, with a tentative D call TRBD2 (6 bases). The sequence derives from a middle-aged woman with Graves' hyperthyroidism. The CDR3 nucleotides read TGCGCCAGCAGCTTAGGGGACTTACTGCAGGCAGATACGCAGTATTTT. Translated: CASSLGDLLQADTQYF.